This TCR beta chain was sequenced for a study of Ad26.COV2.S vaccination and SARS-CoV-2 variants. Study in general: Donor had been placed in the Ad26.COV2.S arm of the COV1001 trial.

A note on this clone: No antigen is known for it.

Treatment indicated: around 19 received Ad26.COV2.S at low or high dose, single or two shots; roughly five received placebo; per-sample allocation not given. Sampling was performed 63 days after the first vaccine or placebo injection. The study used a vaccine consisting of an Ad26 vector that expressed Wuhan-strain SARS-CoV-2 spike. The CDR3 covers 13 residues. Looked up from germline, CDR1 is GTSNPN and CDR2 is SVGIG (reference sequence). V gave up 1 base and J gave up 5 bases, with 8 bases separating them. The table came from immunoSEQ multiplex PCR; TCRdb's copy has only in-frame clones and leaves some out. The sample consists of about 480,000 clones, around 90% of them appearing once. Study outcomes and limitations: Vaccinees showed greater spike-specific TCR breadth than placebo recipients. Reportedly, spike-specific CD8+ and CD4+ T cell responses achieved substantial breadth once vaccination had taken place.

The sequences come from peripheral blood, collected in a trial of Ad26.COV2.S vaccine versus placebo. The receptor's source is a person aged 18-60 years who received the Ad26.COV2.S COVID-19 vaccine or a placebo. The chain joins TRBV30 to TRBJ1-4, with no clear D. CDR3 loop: CAWSGQVNEKLFF. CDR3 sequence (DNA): TGTGCCTGGAGTGGGCAAGTAAATGAAAAACTGTTTTTT.